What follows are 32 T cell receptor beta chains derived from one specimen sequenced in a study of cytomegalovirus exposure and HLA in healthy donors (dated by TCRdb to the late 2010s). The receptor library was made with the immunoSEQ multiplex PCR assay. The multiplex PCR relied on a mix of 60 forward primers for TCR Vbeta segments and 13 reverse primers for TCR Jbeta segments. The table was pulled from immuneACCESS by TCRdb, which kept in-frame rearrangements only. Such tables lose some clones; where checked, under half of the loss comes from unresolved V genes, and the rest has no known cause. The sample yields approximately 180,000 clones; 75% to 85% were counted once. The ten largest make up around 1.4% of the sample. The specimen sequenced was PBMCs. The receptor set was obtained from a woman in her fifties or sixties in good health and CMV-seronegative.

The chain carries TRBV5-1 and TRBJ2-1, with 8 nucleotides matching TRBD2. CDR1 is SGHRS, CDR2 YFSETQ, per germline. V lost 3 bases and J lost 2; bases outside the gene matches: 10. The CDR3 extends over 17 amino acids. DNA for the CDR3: TGCGCCAGCAGCTCGTCAAGCGGGAGTCTTCCCTACAATGAGCAGTTCTTC. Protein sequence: CASSSSSGSLPYNEQFF.

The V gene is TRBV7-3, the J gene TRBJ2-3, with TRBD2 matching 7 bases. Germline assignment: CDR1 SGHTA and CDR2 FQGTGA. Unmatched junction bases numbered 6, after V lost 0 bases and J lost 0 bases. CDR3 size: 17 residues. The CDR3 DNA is TGTGCCAGCAGCTTAACGTCAGCGGGATCTAGCACAGATACGCAGTATTTT. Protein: CASSLTSAGSSTDTQYF.

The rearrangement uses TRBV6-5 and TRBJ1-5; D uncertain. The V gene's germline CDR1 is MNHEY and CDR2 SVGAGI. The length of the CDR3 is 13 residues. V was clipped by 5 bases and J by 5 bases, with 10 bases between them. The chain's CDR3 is CASSPGIHQPQHF. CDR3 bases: TGTGCCAGCAGTCCCGGGATTCATCAGCCCCAGCATTTT.

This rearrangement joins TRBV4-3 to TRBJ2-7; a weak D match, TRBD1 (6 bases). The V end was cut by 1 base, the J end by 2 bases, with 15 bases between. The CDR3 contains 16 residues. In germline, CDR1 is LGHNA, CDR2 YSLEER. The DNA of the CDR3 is TGCGCCAGCAGCCAAGTCTCCCGGCAGGGGCCCTACGAGCAGTACTTC. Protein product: CASSQVSRQGPYEQYF.

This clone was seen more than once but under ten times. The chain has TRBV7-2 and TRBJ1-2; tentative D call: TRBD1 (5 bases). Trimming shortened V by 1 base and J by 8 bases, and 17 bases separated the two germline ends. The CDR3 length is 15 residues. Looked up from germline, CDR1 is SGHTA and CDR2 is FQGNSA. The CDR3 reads CASSLVSVQAGGYTF. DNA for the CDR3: TGTGCCAGCAGCTTAGTGTCCGTACAGGCCGGGGGCTACACCTTC. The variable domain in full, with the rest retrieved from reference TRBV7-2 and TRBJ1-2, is GAGVSQSPSNKVTEKGKDVELRCDPISGHTALYWYRQSLGQGLEFLIYFQGNSAPDKSGLPSDRFSAERTGGSVSTLTIQRTQQEDSAVYLCASSLVSVQAGGYTFGSGTRLTVV.

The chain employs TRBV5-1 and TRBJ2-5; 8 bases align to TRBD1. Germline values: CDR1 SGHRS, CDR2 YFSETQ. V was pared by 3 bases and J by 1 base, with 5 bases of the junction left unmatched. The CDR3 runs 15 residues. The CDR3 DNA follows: TGCGCCAGCAGCTCCGACAGGGGAATCCAAGAGACCCAGTACTTC. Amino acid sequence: CASSSDRGIQETQYF.

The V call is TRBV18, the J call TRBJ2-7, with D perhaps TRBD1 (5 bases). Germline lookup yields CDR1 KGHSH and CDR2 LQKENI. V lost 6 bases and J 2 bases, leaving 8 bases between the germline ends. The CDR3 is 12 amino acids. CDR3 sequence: CASSRDAYEQYF. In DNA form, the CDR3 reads TGTGCCAGCTCCAGGGATGCCTACGAGCAGTACTTC.

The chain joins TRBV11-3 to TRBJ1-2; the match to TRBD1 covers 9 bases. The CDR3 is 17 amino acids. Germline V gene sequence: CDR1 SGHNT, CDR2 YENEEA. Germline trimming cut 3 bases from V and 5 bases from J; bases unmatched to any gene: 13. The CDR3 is CASSFRTGTGLKYGYTF. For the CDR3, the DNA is TGTGCCAGCAGCTTCAGAACCGGGACAGGGCTAAAGTATGGCTACACCTTC.

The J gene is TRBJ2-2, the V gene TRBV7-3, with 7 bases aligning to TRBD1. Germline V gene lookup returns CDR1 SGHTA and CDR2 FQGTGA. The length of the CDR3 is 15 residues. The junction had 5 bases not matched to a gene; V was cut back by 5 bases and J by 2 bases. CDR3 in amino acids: CASSPGQSNTGELFF. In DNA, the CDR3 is TGTGCCAGCAGCCCGGGACAGAGTAACACCGGGGAGCTGTTTTTT.

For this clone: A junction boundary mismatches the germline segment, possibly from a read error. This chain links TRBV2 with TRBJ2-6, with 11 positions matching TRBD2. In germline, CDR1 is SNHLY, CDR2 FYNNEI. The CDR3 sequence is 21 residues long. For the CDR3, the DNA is TGTGCCAGCAGGGAAGGGGGCTGGCCGGGACTAGCGGCCTCTGGGGCCAACGTCCTGACTTTC. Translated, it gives CASREGGWPGLAASGANVLTF. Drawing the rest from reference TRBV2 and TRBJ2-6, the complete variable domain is EPEVTQTPSHQVTQMGQEVILRCVPISNHLYFYWYRQILGQKVEFLVSFYNNEISEKSEIFDDQFSVERPDGSNFTLKIRSTKLEDSAMYFCASREGGWPGLAASGANVLTFGAGSRLTVL.

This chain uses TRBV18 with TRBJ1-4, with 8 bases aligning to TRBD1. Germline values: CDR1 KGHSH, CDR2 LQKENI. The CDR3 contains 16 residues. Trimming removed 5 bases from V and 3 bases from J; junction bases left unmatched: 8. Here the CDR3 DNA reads TGTGCCAGCTCATCGGGACAGGCCGCGGCTAATGAAAAACTGTTTTTT. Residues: CASSSGQAAANEKLFF. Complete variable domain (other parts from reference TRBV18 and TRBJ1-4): NAGVMQNPRHLVRRRGQEARLRCSPMKGHSHVYWYRQLPEEGLKFMVYLQKENIIDESGMPKERFSAEFPKEGPSILRIQQVVRGDSAAYFCASSSGQAAANEKLFFGSGTQLSVL.

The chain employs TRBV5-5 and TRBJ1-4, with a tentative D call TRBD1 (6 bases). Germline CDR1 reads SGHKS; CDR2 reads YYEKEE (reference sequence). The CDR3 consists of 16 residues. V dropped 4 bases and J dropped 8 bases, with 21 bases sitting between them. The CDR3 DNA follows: TGTGCCAGCAGCCGATCGACCCTTACGGGGGGCGAAAAACTGTTTTTT. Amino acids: CASSRSTLTGGEKLFF.

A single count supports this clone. The CDR3 spells CASSLGQGKETQYF. Here the CDR3 DNA reads TGTGCCAGCAGCCTGGGACAGGGGAAAGAGACCCAGTACTTC. The gene calls are TRBV5-8 and TRBJ2-5; TRBD1 matches 10 bases. The V and J ends lost 4 bases and 3 bases, in that order; junction bases with no gene match: 3. Germline CDR1 SGHTS, CDR2 YDEGEE. The CDR3 is 14 residues long.

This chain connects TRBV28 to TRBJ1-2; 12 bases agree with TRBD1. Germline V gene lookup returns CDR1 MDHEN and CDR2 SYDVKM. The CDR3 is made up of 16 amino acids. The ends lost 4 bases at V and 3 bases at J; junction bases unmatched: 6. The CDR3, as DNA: TGTGCCAGCAGTTCTCGGGACAGGGGGCGCGACTATGGCTACACCTTC. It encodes CASSSRDRGRDYGYTF.

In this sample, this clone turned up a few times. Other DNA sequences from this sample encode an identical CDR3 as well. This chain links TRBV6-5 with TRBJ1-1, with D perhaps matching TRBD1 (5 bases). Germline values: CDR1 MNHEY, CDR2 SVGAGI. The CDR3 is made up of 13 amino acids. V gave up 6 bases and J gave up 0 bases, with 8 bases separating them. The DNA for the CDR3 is TGTGCCAGCAGCCAGACAGTGAACACTGAAGCTTTCTTT. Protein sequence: CASSQTVNTEAFF.

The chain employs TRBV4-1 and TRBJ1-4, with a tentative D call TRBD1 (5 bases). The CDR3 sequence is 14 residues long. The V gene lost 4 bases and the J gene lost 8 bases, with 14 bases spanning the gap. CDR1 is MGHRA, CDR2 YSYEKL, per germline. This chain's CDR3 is CASSREDEGEKLFF. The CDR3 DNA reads TGCGCCAGCAGCCGGGAGGACGAGGGGGAAAAACTGTTTTTT.

For the CDR3, the DNA is TGTGCCAGCAGCGTAGGGACAGTGGGAGAAGCTTTCTTT. It translates to CASSVGTVGEAFF. The chain is built from TRBV9 and TRBJ1-1; the D gene is possibly TRBD1 (6 bases). Trimming took off 0 bases at V and 8 bases at J, with 11 bases between the two ends. This CDR3 contains 13 residues. Germline V gene sequence: CDR1 SGDLS, CDR2 YYNGEE.

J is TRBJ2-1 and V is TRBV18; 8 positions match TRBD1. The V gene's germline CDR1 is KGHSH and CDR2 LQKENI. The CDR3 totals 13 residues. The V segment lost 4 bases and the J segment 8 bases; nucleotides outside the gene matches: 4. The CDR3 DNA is TGTGCCAGCTCACTTCAGGGGGCCTATGAGCAGTTCTTC. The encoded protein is CASSLQGAYEQFF.

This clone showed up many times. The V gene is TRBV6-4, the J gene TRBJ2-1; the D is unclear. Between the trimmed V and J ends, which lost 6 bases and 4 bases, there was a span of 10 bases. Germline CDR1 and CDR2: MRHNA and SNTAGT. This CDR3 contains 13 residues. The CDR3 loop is CASSEASYNEQFF. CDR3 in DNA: TGTGCCAGCAGCGAGGCTAGTTACAATGAGCAGTTCTTC.

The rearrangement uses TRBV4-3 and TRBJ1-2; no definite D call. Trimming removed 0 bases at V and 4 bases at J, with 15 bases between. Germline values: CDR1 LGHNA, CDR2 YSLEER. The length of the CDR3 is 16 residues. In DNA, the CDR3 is TGCGCCAGCAGCCAAGATCTATTCGGGGTCGGCTATGGCTACACCTTC. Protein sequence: CASSQDLFGVGYGYTF.

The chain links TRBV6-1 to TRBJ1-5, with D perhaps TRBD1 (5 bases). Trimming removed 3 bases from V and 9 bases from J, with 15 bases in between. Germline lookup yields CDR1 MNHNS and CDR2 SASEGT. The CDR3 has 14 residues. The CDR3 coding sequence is TGTGCCAGCAGTGATTTGAGGGGAGGCGGGCCCCAGCATTTT. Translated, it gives CASSDLRGGGPQHF.

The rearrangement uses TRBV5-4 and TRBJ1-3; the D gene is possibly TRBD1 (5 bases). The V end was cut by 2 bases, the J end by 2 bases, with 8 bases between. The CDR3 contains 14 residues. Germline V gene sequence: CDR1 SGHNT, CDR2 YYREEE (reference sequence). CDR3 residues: CASSFGGAGNTIYF. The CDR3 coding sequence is TGTGCCAGCAGCTTCGGAGGGGCTGGAAACACCATATATTTT.

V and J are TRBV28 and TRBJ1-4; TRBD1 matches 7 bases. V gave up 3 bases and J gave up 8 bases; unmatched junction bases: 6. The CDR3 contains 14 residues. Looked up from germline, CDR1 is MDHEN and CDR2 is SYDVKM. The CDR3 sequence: CASSFKGGEEKLFF. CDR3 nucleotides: TGTGCCAGCAGTTTTAAAGGGGGCGAGGAAAAACTGTTTTTT.

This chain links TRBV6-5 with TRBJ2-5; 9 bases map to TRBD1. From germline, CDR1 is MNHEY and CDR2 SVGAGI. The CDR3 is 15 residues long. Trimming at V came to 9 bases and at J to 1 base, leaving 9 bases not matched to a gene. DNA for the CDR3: TGTGCCAGTTCTCTAGGGACAGGGACCCAAGAGACCCAGTACTTC. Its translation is CASSLGTGTQETQYF.

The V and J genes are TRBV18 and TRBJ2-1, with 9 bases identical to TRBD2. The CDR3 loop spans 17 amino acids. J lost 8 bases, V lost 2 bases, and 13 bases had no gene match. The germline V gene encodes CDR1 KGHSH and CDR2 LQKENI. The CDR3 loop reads CASSPNAGGRIVDEQFF. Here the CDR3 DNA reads TGTGCCAGCTCACCAAATGCGGGAGGGAGGATAGTCGATGAGCAGTTCTTC.

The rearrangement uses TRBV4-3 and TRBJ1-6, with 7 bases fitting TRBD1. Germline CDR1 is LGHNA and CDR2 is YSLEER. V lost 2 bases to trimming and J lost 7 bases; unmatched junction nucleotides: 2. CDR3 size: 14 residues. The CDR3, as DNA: TGCGCCAGCAGCCAACTACAGGGGAATTCACCCCTCCACTTT. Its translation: CASSQLQGNSPLHF.

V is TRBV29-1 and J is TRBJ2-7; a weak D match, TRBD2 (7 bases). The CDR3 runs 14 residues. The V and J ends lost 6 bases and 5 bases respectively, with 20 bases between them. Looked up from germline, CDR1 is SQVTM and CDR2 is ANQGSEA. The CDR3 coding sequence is TGCAGCGTGGAGAGTGGGGGGGCCCGTAACGAGCAGTACTTC. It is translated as CSVESGGARNEQYF.

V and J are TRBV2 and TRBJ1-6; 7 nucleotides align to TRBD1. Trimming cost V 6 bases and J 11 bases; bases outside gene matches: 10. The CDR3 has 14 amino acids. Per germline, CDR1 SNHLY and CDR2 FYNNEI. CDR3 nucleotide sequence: TGTGCCAGCAGGCCAACGGGGCAGGGGGCACCCCTCCACTTT. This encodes CASRPTGQGAPLHF.

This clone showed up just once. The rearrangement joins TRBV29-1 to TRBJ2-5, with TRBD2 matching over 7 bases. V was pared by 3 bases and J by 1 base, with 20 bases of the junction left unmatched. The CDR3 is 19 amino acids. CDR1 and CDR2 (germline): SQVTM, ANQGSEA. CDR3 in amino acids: CSVERVPGSQRGVQETQYF. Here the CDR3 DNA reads TGCAGCGTTGAGAGGGTGCCTGGGAGCCAGCGGGGTGTCCAAGAGACCCAGTACTTC.

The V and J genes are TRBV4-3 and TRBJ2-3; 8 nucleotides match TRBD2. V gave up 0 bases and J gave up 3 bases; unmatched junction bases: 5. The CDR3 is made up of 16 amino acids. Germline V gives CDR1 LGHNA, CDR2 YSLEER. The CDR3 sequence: CASSQDLGGATDTQYF. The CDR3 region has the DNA TGCGCCAGCAGCCAAGATCTCGGGGGGGCAACAGATACGCAGTATTTT.

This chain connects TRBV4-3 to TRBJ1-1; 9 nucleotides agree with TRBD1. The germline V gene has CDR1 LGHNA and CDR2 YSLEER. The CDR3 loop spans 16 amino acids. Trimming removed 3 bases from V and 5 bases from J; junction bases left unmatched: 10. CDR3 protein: CASSQTTGGAVTEAFF. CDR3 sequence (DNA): TGCGCCAGCAGCCAGACGACAGGGGGGGCTGTTACTGAAGCTTTCTTT.

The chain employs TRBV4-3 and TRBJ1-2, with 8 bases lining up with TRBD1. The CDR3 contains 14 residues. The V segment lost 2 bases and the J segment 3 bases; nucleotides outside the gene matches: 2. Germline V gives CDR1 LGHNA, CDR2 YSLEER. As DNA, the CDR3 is TGCGCCAGCAGCCAACCGGGACAGGACTATGGCTACACCTTC. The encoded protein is CASSQPGQDYGYTF.